This paragraph reports one T cell receptor beta chain. This entry belongs to a study of blood T cell repertoires in COVID-19. Study-level information: From the United States, Italy and Spain came samples of acute and convalescent COVID-19. T cells, B-cell-depleted T cells, or PBMCs provided the cDNA or gDNA that served as material.

Clones were sequenced by immunoSEQ multiplex PCR, and TCRdb holds only the in-frame ones, with some missing. Of about 260,000 clones in the sample, roughly 80% were seen once. The CDR3 spans 13 residues. The germline V gene has CDR1 SNHLY and CDR2 FYNNEI. Trimming shortened V by 6 bases and J by 1 base, and 7 bases separated the two germline ends. This TCR was sampled from a man aged 55 to 69 with acute or convalescent COVID-19. The chain links TRBV2 to TRBJ1-5; no reliable D call. The sequencing sample was made of peripheral blood. CDR3 region: CASRSTSNQPQHF. CDR3 sequence (DNA): TGTGCCAGCAGAAGTACAAGCAATCAGCCCCAGCATTTT.